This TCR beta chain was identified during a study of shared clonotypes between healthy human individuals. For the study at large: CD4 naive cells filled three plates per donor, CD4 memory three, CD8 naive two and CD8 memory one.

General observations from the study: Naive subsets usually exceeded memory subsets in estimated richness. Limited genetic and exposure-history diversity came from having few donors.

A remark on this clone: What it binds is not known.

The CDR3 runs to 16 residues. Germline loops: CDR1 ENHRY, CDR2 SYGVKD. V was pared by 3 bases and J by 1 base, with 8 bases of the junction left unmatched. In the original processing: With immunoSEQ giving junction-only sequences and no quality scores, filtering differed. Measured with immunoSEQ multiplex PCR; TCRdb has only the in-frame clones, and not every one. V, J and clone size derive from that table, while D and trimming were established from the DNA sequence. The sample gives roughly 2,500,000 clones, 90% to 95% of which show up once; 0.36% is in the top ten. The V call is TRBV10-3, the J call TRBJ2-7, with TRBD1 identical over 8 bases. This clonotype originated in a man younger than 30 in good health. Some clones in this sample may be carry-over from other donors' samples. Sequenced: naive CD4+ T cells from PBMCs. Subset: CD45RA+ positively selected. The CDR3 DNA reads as TGTGCCATCAGTGACCCCGGACAGGGACCATCCTACGAGCAGTACTTC. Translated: CAISDPGQGPSYEQYF.